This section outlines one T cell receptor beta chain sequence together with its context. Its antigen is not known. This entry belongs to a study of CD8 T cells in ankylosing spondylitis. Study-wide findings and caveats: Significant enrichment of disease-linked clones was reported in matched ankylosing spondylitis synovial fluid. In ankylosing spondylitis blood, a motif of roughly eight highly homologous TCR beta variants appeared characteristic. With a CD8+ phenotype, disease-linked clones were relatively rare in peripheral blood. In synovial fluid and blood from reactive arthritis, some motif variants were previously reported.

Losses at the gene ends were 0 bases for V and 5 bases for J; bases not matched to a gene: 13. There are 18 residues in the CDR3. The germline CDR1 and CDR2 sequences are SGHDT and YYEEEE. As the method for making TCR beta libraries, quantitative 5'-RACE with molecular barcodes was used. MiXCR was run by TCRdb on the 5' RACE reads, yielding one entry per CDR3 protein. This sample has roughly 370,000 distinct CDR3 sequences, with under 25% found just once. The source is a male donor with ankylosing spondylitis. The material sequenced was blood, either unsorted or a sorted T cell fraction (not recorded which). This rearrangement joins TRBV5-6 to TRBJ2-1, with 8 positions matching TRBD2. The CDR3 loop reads CASSLVVLAGQGNNEQFF. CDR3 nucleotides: TGTGCCAGCAGCTTGGTGGTCCTAGCGGGCCAAGGGAACAATGAGCAGTTCTTC.